The present entry profiles one T cell receptor (beta chain) with its context. The data originate from a study of patients and donors after allogeneic stem cell transplantation. The CDR3 runs 14 residues. The V gene's germline CDR1 is ENHRY and CDR2 SYGVKD. Trimming stripped 6 bases from V and 7 bases from J, with 19 bases between. TCRdb itself ran the RT-PCR reads through MiXCR, one entry per CDR3 protein. The sample holds 400,000 to 450,000 distinct CDR3 sequences, 16% seen once. The TCR sequence derives from a human donor who was either an allogeneic HSCT recipient or a stem cell or donor lymphocyte infusion donor (not recorded which). It is not recorded whose cells these are; they may come from a transplant donor. Source material: blood, either unsorted or a sorted T cell fraction (not recorded which). The V and J genes are TRBV10-3 and TRBJ2-7; D is perhaps TRBD2 (6 bases). The CDR3 protein is CAISPGLKIWEQYF. The CDR3 bases are TGTGCCATCAGCCCGGGACTCAAAATATGGGAGCAGTACTTC.